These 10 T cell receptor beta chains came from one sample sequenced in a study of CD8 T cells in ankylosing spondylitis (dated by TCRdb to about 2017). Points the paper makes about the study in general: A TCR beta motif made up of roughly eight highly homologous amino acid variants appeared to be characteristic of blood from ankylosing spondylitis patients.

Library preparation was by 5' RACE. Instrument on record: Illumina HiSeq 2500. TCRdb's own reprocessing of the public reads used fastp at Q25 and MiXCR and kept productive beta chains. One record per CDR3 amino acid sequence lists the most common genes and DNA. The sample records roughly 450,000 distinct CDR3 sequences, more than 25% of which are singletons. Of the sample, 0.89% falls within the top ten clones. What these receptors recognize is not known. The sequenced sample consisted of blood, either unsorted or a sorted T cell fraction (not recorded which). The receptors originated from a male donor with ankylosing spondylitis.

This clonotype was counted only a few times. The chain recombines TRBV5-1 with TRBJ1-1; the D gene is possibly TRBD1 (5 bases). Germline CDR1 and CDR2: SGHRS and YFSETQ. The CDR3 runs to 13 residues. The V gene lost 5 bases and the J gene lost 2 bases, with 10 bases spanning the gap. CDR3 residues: CASRTGRNTEAFF. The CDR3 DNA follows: TGCGCCAGCAGGACGGGACGTAACACTGAAGCTTTCTTT.

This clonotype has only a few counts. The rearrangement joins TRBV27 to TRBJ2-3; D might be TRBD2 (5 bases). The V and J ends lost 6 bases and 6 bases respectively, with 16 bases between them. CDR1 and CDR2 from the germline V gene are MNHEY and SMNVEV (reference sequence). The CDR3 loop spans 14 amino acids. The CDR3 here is CASRPDFLRDTQYF. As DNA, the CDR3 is TGTGCCAGCAGACCGGACTTCCTGCGGGATACGCAGTATTTT.

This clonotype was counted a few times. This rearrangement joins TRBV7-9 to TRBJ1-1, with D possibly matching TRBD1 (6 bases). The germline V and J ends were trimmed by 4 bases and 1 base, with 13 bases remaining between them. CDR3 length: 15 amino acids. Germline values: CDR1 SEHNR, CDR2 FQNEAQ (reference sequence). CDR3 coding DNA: TGTGCCAGCAGCTCCAATTACAGGGCGAACACTGAAGCTTTCTTT. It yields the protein CASSSNYRANTEAFF.

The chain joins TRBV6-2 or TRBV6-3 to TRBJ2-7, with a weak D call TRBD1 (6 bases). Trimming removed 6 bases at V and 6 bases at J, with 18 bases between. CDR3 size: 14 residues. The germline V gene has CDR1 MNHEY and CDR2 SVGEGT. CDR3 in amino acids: CASRNSGGLGEQYV. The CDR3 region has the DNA TGTGCCAGCAGGAACAGTGGGGGCTTGGGCGAGCAGTACGTC.

CDR3 DNA sequence: TGTGCCAGCAGTTTATTGGGACAGGGGAACATTCAGTACTTC. This translates into CASSLLGQGNIQYF. The chain combines TRBV27 with TRBJ2-4, with 10 bases that match TRBD1. Losses at the gene ends were 1 base for V and 7 bases for J; bases not matched to a gene: 1. The CDR3 consists of 14 residues. From germline, CDR1 is MNHEY and CDR2 SMNVEV (reference sequence).

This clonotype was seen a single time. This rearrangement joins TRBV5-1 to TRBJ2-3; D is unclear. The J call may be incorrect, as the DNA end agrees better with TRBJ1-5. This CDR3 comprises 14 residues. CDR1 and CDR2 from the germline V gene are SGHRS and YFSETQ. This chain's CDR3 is CASSLSSTTDTQHF. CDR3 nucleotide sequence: TGCGCCAGCTCTCTGTCTTCTACCACAGATACGCAGCATTTT.

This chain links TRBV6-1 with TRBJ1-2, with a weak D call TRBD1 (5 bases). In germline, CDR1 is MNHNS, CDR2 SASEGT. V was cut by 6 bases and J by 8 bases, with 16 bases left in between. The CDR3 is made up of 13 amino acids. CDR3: CASSPGTTGGYTF. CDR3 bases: TGTGCCAGCAGCCCTGGGACTACGGGGGGCTACACCTTC.

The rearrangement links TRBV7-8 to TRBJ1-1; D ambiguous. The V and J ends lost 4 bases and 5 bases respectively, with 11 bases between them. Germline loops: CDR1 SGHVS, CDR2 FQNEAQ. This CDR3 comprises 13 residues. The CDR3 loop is CASSYITATEAFF. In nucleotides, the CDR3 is TGTGCCAGCAGCTACATCACGGCGACTGAAGCTTTCTTT.

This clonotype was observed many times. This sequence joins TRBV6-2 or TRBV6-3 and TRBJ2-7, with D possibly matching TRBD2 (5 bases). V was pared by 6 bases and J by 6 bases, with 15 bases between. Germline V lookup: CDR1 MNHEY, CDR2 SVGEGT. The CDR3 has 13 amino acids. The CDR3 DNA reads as TGTGCCAGCAGAACTATCGGGGTCCGCGAGCAGTACTTC. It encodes CASRTIGVREQYF.

The CDR3 nucleotides read TGTGCTAGTGCCCCCACATCGGGGGCCACTGAAGCTTTCTTT. Encoded protein: CASAPTSGATEAFF. The chain links TRBV12-5 to TRBJ1-1, with D tentatively TRBD1 (6 bases). There are 14 residues in the CDR3. Trimming took off 7 bases at V and 4 bases at J, with 16 bases between the two ends. In germline, CDR1 is LGHNT, CDR2 FRNRAP.